This paragraph covers one T cell receptor beta chain sequence. Its cognate antigen is unknown. This entry is derived from a study of CD8+CD57+ T cells in acquired aplastic anemia. Findings of the study overall: Over 25 shared CD8+ CDR3s appeared highly expressed within patients' immunodominant clones.

According to the study, genomic DNA was the template for TCR beta VDJ and CDR3 profiling. MiXCR, run by TCRdb on the reads, gives a single entry per CDR3 protein. The sample consists of about 210,000 distinct CDR3 sequences, about 59% of them appearing once. Sequenced: sorted CD4+, CD8+, or CD8+CD57+ T cells (not recorded which) from PBMCs. This sequence was found in a human donor in good health.

In DNA, the CDR3 is TGTGCCAGCAGTCTCCAGGGGCTAGCGGGGGCCCTCCAAGAGACCCAGTACTTC. This translates into CASSLQGLAGALQETQYF. The gene calls are TRBV12-3 or TRBV12-4 and TRBJ2-5; 10 bases fit TRBD2. CDR3 length equals 18 residues. V lost 5 bases, J lost 1 base, and 13 bases stayed unmatched.